This T cell receptor (beta chain) was sequenced in a study of blood T cell repertoires in COVID-19. Using immunoSEQ multiplex PCR, the repertoire was profiled, and TCRdb retains in-frame clones only, with some absent. Of tens of thousands of clones listed, around 90% are singletons. The TCR originated in a man between 45 and 60 years old with active COVID-19. Source material: peripheral blood.

This chain's CDR3 is CASRSLAGELDGYTF. For the CDR3, the DNA is TGTGCCAGCAGGTCGCTAGCAGGGGAGCTTGATGGCTACACCTTC. V usage is TRBV6-5 and J usage is TRBJ1-2, with D tentatively TRBD1 (6 bases). CDR1 and CDR2 (germline): MNHEY, SVGAGI. The CDR3 runs 15 residues. The V and J ends lost 6 bases and 6 bases respectively, with 20 bases between them.